The rows below give T cell receptor beta chains drawn from one sample of a study of blood T cell repertoires in COVID-19. Libraries were prepared by immunoSEQ multiplex PCR; TCRdb keeps only in-frame clonotypes and omits some of them. The table has about 150,000 clones, about 85% seen once. The source material was PBMCs or T cells enriched from blood (not recorded which). All receptors derive from a woman aged 35 to 49 who had been exposed to COVID-19. Both conserved end residues are part of each CDR3. D genes are given only for firm matches.

18 | TRBJ2-1 | TRBD2 | TRBV7-2 | CASSLAVRLAGGNNEQFF
14 | TRBJ2-2 | - | TRBV29-1 | CSVRRGQNTGELFF
16 | TRBJ2-7 | TRBD2 | TRBV2 | CASRLSSGGGSYEQYF
11 | TRBJ2-7 | - | TRBV5-3 | CARTEVYEQYF
16 | TRBJ2-7 | - | TRBV27 | CASSVTRRERSYEQYF
18 | TRBJ2-1 | - | TRBV24-1 | CATSDSTSRHSSYNEQFF
14 | TRBJ2-1 | - | TRBV18 | CASSPRGSYNEQFF
18 | TRBJ2-5 | TRBD2 | TRBV4-1 | CASSQEASGGAVQETQYF
14 | TRBJ1-5 | TRBD1 | TRBV19 | CASAQGRSNQPQHF
18 | TRBJ1-2 | TRBD1 | TRBV2 | CASSETDRSLNGADGYTF
14 | TRBJ2-1 | TRBD1 | TRBV10-3 | CAISRQGKGNEQFF
11 | TRBJ2-1 | - | TRBV28 | CASSFENEQFF
18 | TRBJ1-6 | - | TRBV21-1 | CASSNRSISLSYNSPLHF
18 | TRBJ2-1 | TRBD2 | TRBV5-1 | CASSLVGGGLLSYNEQFF
15 | TRBJ1-6 | - | TRBV27 | CASSLTGLDNSPLHF
16 | TRBJ2-1 | TRBD2 | TRBV11-3 | CASSLGPSGPYNEQFF
15 | TRBJ2-5 | TRBD1 | TRBV7-9 | CASSYTWDRQETQYF
16 | TRBJ1-1 | - | TRBV7-9 | CASSPHVGARNTEAFF
12 | TRBJ1-1 | - | TRBV6-5 | CASSQDLTEAFF
13 | TRBJ1-2 | TRBD1 | TRBV5-1 | CASSWTGKDGYTF
15 | TRBJ1-5 | - | TRBV2 | CASQPTVRSNQPQHF
17 | TRBJ2-1 | TRBD1 | TRBV4-3 | CASSLQRGDRGSNEQFF
13 | TRBJ1-1 | TRBD1 | TRBV6-5 | CASRDRDNTEAFF
15 | TRBJ2-1 | TRBD1 | TRBV24-1 | CATIHRDRSYNEQFF
14 | TRBJ2-1 | - | TRBV10-1 | CASSELDRNNEQFF
12 | TRBJ2-5 | - | TRBV18 | CASSAAGETQYF
15 | TRBJ2-2 | TRBD1 | TRBV28 | CASSSWGQGARELFF
12 | TRBJ1-2 | TRBD1 | TRBV2 | CASSGTGAGYTF
13 | TRBJ1-5 | TRBD1 | TRBV12-3/TRBV12-4 | CASNRGSNQPQHF
14 | TRBJ2-7 | TRBD2 | TRBV5-6 | CASFKREGIYEQYF
13 | TRBJ1-2 | - | TRBV10-2 | CASSESTGTPYTF
14 | TRBJ1-5 | TRBD1 | TRBV2 | CASREGQLVQPQHF
13 | TRBJ1-1 | - | TRBV5-1 | CASSWRWDTEAFF
16 | TRBJ2-2 | TRBD2 | TRBV7-6 | CASSLGLAPLTGELFF
17 | TRBJ2-3 | TRBD2 | TRBV7-9 | CASSLVGLAGGSDTQYF
14 | TRBJ2-7 | - | TRBV7-2 | CASSPKFSSYEQYF
16 | TRBJ1-5 | - | TRBV2 | CASSDGAASSNQPQHF
13 | TRBJ1-2 | - | TRBV12-3/TRBV12-4 | CASSEDGKEGYTF
16 | TRBJ2-3 | TRBD2 | TRBV19 | CASSKDGGGAGDTQYF